This T cell receptor beta chain is drawn from a study of blood T cell repertoires in COVID-19. On the study more broadly: Collection of acute and convalescent COVID-19 samples took place in the United States, Italy and Spain. The analysed material was cDNA or gDNA that came from T cells, B-cell-depleted T cells, or PBMCs.

As processed by the authors: By means of reference gene primer amplification, nucleated cell counts were estimated. Here immunoSEQ multiplex PCR was the method, and the copy in TCRdb shows in-frame clones only, minus some. D and trimming come from the DNA, and the V and J calls and clone size come from that table. This table holds approximately 670,000 clones, about 90% found once. CDR3 size: 13 residues. J gave up 7 bases and V 4 bases, and 4 bases lay outside the gene matches. Germline loops: CDR1 MGHDK, CDR2 SYGVNS. The specimen sequenced was peripheral blood. The clonotype comes from a woman aged 18-30 years with acute or convalescent COVID-19. This chain uses TRBV25-1 with TRBJ1-2; the match to TRBD1 covers 9 bases. The CDR3 loop is CASSATGGSGYTF. For the CDR3, the DNA is TGTGCCAGCAGTGCGACAGGGGGGAGTGGCTACACCTTC.